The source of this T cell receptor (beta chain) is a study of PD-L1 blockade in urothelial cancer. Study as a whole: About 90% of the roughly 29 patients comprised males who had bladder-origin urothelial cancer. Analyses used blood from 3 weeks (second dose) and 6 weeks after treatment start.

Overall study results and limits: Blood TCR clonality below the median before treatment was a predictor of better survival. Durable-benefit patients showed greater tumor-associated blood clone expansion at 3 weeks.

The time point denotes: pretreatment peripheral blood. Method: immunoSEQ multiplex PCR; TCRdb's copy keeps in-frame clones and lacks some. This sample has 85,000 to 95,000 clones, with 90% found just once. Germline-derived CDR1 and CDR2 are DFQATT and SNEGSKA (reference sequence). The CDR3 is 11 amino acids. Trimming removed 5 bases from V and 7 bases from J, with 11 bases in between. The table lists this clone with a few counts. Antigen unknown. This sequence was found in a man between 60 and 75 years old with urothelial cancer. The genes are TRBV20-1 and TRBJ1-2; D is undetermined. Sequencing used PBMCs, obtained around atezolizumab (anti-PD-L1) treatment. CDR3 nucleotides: TGCAGTGCTTCCACACAAACTGGCTACACCTTC. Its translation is CSASTQTGYTF.